This TCR beta chain is drawn from a study of monozygotic twins with inflammatory bowel disease. The quantity of total RNA per TCR library was 3500 ng. Researchers put TCRalpha and TCRbeta cDNA through two nested PCRs lasting approximately 17 and 9 cycles. TCRdb derives one entry per CDR3 protein from the 5' RACE reads, leaving out DNA. The table for this sample gives some 450,000 distinct CDR3 sequences. On this clonotype itself: Its specificity is not known.

Regarding the study as a whole: Support was lacking for any single strong IBD-associated signal or clonotype. Versus healthy twins, IBD patients showed fewer clonotypes shared with others, especially with disease activity.

The germline CDR1 and CDR2 sequences are SEHNR and FQNEAQ (reference sequence). The CDR3 is 14 amino acids. This TCR came from a human donor with ulcerative colitis or Crohn's disease, or a healthy co-twin of an affected twin (not recorded which). The V call is TRBV7-9, the J call TRBJ1-4; TCRdb proposes TRBD1, but this gene call is untestable without DNA. The source material was blood. This CDR3 is CASSQNRGNEKLFF.